These 17 T cell receptor beta chains came from one sample sequenced in a study of long-term antiretroviral therapy in people with HIV. Researchers report immunoSEQ v3.0 was run at survey level. Libraries were prepared by immunoSEQ multiplex PCR; TCRdb keeps only in-frame clonotypes and omits some of them. The sample has roughly 11,000 clones; roughly 77% are singletons. The material was unsorted PBMCs, obtained just under 3.2 years before starting antiretroviral therapy. The receptors derive from a man between 35 and 55 years old with HIV.

This sequence joins TRBV28 and TRBJ2-7; D is possibly TRBD2 (5 bases). V was trimmed by 6 bases and J by 7 bases, leaving 19 bases between them. The CDR3 runs to 14 residues. Germline CDR1 reads MDHEN; CDR2 reads SYDVKM. The CDR3 loop reads CASRMVRTSGEQYF. CDR3 sequence (DNA): TGTGCCAGCAGAATGGTTCGGACCTCGGGGGAGCAGTACTTC.

The chain recombines TRBV19 with TRBJ1-4; D gene ambiguous. This CDR3 has 14 amino acids. V shed 3 bases and J shed 4 bases, with 9 bases lying between them. CDR1 is LNHDA and CDR2 is SQIVND in the germline V gene (reference sequence). The CDR3 spells CASSIKTVNEKLFF. The CDR3 region has the DNA TGTGCCAGTAGTATTAAAACAGTTAATGAAAAACTGTTTTTT.

The rearrangement links TRBV7-3 to TRBJ2-7, with 7 bases lining up with TRBD2. The CDR3 covers 15 residues. Trimming cost V 4 bases and J 5 bases; bases outside gene matches: 11. The germline V gene encodes CDR1 SGHTA and CDR2 FQGTGA. The CDR3 sequence: CASSSLRGGLNEQYF. In nucleotides, the CDR3 is TGTGCCAGCAGCTCCCTAAGGGGAGGGCTGAACGAGCAGTACTTC.

The chain is built from TRBV6-5 and TRBJ2-1; TRBD2 matches 8 bases. Germline V CDR1 and CDR2: MNHEY, SVGAGI. Losses at the gene ends were 0 bases for V and 7 bases for J; bases not matched to a gene: 5. CDR3 length equals 15 residues. CDR3 DNA: TGTGCCAGCAGTTACTCGGGGACTAGGAAGAATGAGCAGTTCTTC. This encodes CASSYSGTRKNEQFF.

This clone was detected once. V usage is TRBV19 and J usage is TRBJ2-7; 9 bases are a match to TRBD1. V lost 6 bases to trimming and J lost 5 bases; unmatched junction nucleotides: 5. This CDR3 is built from 13 residues. Germline lookup yields CDR1 LNHDA and CDR2 SQIVND (reference sequence). CDR3 amino acids: CASRGTGRHEQYF. Here the CDR3 DNA reads TGTGCCAGTAGGGGGACAGGGAGGCACGAGCAGTACTTC.

The genes are TRBV18 and TRBJ2-5, with 7 bases lining up with TRBD2. Germline trimming cut 4 bases from V and 5 bases from J; bases unmatched to any gene: 16. This CDR3 contains 17 residues. CDR1 KGHSH and CDR2 LQKENI come from the germline V gene. CDR3 nucleotide sequence: TGTGCCAGCTCACTCACAACGCTGCGGATGGGGGGGGAGACCCAGTACTTC. It translates to CASSLTTLRMGGETQYF.

V is TRBV5-6 and J is TRBJ2-7; weak D call: TRBD2 (6 bases). V lost 3 bases and J lost 2, with 15 bases in between. Germline V gene sequence: CDR1 SGHDT, CDR2 YYEEEE. The CDR3 spans 15 residues. The CDR3 sequence: CASSSRLSGAYEQYF. CDR3 nucleotides: TGTGCCAGCAGCTCCCGCCTATCGGGGGCCTACGAGCAGTACTTC.

The chain joins TRBV4-3 to TRBJ1-4; no clear D. The germline gives CDR1 LGHNA, CDR2 YSLEER. CDR3 length equals 14 residues. V lost 4 bases and J 5 bases, leaving 11 bases between the germline ends. The CDR3 bases are TGCGCCAGCAGCCCGGCAACTTCAAATGAAAAACTGTTTTTT. Protein product: CASSPATSNEKLFF.

The rearrangement links TRBV5-1 to TRBJ1-1; no clear D gene. Germline V gene lookup returns CDR1 SGHRS and CDR2 YFSETQ. The CDR3 loop spans 13 amino acids. The V end lost 0 bases, the J end lost 0 bases, and 3 bases lay between the germline ends. The CDR3 sequence is CASSLVLNTEAFF. CDR3 coding DNA: TGCGCCAGCAGCTTGGTACTGAACACTGAAGCTTTCTTT.

The sample holds a few counts of this clone. The rearrangement links TRBV7-9 to TRBJ1-2, with 9 bases that match TRBD1. V gave up 5 bases and J gave up 4 bases; unmatched junction bases: 2. The V gene's germline CDR1 is SEHNR and CDR2 FQNEAQ (reference sequence). This CDR3 spans 13 amino acids. For the CDR3, the DNA is TGTGCCAGCAGCCAGACAGGGGGCTATGGCTACACCTTC. Its protein product is CASSQTGGYGYTF.

The V gene is TRBV18, the J gene TRBJ2-1; TRBD1 or TRBD2 may be the D gene (6 bases each). Germline-derived CDR1 and CDR2 are KGHSH and LQKENI. Trimming cost V 0 bases and J 1 base, with 25 bases left between them. The CDR3 is 21 amino acids. CDR3 loop: CASSPPGGAAPYKLSYNEQFF. CDR3 bases: TGTGCCAGCTCACCACCGGGGGGCGCCGCACCCTACAAACTTTCCTACAATGAGCAGTTCTTC.

The chain employs TRBV6-6 and TRBJ1-5, with a tentative D call TRBD1 (6 bases). Trimming shortened V by 6 bases and J by 4 bases, and 10 bases separated the two germline ends. The germline gives CDR1 MNHNY, CDR2 SVGAGI (reference sequence). The CDR3 sequence is 13 residues long. The CDR3 sequence: CASRRDINQPQHF. DNA for the CDR3: TGTGCCAGCAGGCGGGACATTAATCAGCCCCAGCATTTT.

The chain recombines TRBV5-4 with TRBJ2-1; a possible D gene is TRBD2 (6 bases). The V end was cut by 3 bases, the J end by 7 bases, with 17 bases between. This CDR3 comprises 15 residues. Germline CDR1 is SGHNT and CDR2 is YYREEE (reference sequence). In DNA form, the CDR3 reads TGTGCCAGCAGCTATGCCCGGGGGATTGTGAATGAGCAGTTCTTC. Translating gives CASSYARGIVNEQFF. Full variable domain (remainder filled in from reference TRBV5-4 and TRBJ2-1): ETGVTQSPTHLIKTRGQQVTLRCSSQSGHNTVSWYQQALGQGPQFIFQYYREEENGRGNFPPRFSGLQFPNYSSELNVNALELDDSALYLCASSYARGIVNEQFFGPGTRLTVL.

The chain recombines TRBV9 with TRBJ1-3, with 9 bases lining up with TRBD1. The CDR3 covers 18 residues. V gave up 4 bases and J gave up 0 bases; unmatched junction bases: 11. The germline V gene has CDR1 SGDLS and CDR2 YYNGEE. In DNA, the CDR3 is TGTGCCAGCAGCCCCGGGACCGGGACAGGGAGCTCTGGAAACACCATATATTTT. This sequence encodes CASSPGTGTGSSGNTIYF. Drawing the rest from reference TRBV9 and TRBJ1-3, the complete variable domain is DSGVTQTPKHLITATGQRVTLRCSPRSGDLSVYWYQQSLDQGLQFLIQYYNGEERAKGNILERFSAQQFPDLHSELNLSSLELGDSALYFCASSPGTGTGSSGNTIYFGEGSWLTVV.

CDR3 in amino acids: CAWSVGLEGNEQFF. The CDR3 DNA sequence: TGTGCCTGGAGTGTGGGGCTAGAAGGCAATGAGCAGTTCTTC. The rearrangement links TRBV30 to TRBJ2-1; D is perhaps TRBD1 (5 bases). V lost 0 bases and J 6 bases, leaving 12 bases between the germline ends. The CDR3 consists of 14 residues. Germline values: CDR1 GTSNPN, CDR2 SVGIG (reference sequence).

This chain uses TRBV19 with TRBJ1-5; 7 positions agree with TRBD1. CDR1 LNHDA and CDR2 SQIVND come from the germline V gene (reference sequence). CDR3 length: 14 residues. Trimming cost V 5 bases and J 4 bases; bases outside gene matches: 5. In DNA form, the CDR3 reads TGTGCCAGTAGTCGAACAGGGGCAAATCAGCCCCAGCATTTT. Protein: CASSRTGANQPQHF.

The chain employs TRBV7-9 and TRBJ2-2; weak D call: TRBD1 (6 bases). The CDR3 contains 14 residues. CDR1 is SEHNR and CDR2 is FQNEAQ in the germline V gene (reference sequence). Trimming pared 5 bases from V and 3 bases from J, leaving 10 bases between. CDR3 DNA sequence: TGTGCCAGCAGCCCCTGGACAGACACCGGGGAGCTGTTTTTT. It codes for CASSPWTDTGELFF. Supplemented by reference TRBV7-9 and TRBJ2-2, the full variable domain reads DTGVSQNPRHKITKRGQNVTFRCDPISEHNRLYWYRQTLGQGPEFLTYFQNEAQLEKSRLLSDRFSAERPKGSFSTLEIQRTEQGDSAMYLCASSPWTDTGELFFGEGSRLTVL.